The sequence of this TCR beta chain was determined in a study of cytomegalovirus exposure and HLA in healthy donors. General study results and limits: In a later analysis, more than 15,000 TCR beta sequences were associated with HLA alleles at 0.05 false discovery rate. A later analysis by the authors found several of the most significant clusters apparently linked to common viral pathogens. It is likely that the observed cluster of highly shared sequence variants was a sequencing artifact. The Asian-associated ancestry cluster reportedly had fewer N-insertions than the roughly 700-donor mean in a later analysis.

Germline V gene sequence: CDR1 LNHDA, CDR2 SQIVND (reference sequence). This CDR3 is 14 amino acids long. V was pared by 0 bases and J by 9 bases, with 2 bases of the junction left unmatched. Use of 60 Vbeta and 13 Jbeta primers characterized the PCR. Data came from immunoSEQ multiplex PCR; TCRdb stores just in-frame clones and leaves some out. The table has around 200,000 clones, around 78% seen once. In the case of this clone: Antigen specificity is unknown.

The clonotype comes from a woman aged 25 to 45 in good health and CMV-seropositive. Specimen: PBMCs. The chain combines TRBV19 with TRBJ1-6; 7 positions match TRBD1. In DNA form, the CDR3 reads TGTGCCAGTAGTATAGACAGGGGGTTTTCACCCCTCCACTTT. This encodes CASSIDRGFSPLHF.